The clone carrying this TCR beta chain was recorded at least ten times. The data belong to a study of tumor-infiltrating lymphocytes in primary liver carcinoma. Co-extracted RNA and DNA came from approximately 20-30 mg of unsorted bulk tissue. Through surgical resection, the patients' primary liver carcinoma was treated. Germline V gives CDR1 MNHNY, CDR2 SVGAGI (reference sequence). J lost 6 bases, V lost 8 bases, and 14 bases had no gene match. CDR3 length: 15 amino acids. Using a constant-region primer together with ProtoScript II reverse transcriptase, TCR beta cDNA was made from around 500 ng of total RNA. It was through three nested multiplex PCR rounds of slightly modified ARM-PCR that TCR beta libraries arose. The opening two PCR rounds, around 10 cycles each, paired TRBV1-TRBV30 forward primers with a C-beta reverse primer. One entry per CDR3 protein results from TCRdb running MiXCR on the multiplex PCR reads. In the table there are some 110,000 distinct CDR3 sequences, around 64% of which are singletons.

The TCR sequence derives from a woman aged 60 to 75 with primary liver carcinoma and hepatitis B virus infection. The chain couples TRBV6-6 to TRBJ2-7; 9 bases fit TRBD2. The source material was liver tumor tissue from sampling region 3. Regarding subset: tumor region T3, left-lateral pole. The CDR3 bases are TGTGCCAGCGGACTTGCGGGGGGGAGGGCCGGCGAGCAGTACTTC. This codes for CASGLAGGRAGEQYF.